Shown below are 32 T cell receptor beta chains from a single sample sequenced in a study of cytomegalovirus exposure and HLA in healthy donors. This PCR relied on a set of 60 Vbeta primers and 13 Jbeta primers. Sequencing was performed with immunoSEQ multiplex PCR; in TCRdb, only in-frame clones are kept and a portion is missing. The sample records 150,000 to 200,000 clones, roughly 75% being singletons. Material for sequencing was PBMCs. These TCRs come from a male donor in good health and CMV-seronegative.

This clone was detected a few times. The genes are TRBV4-1 and TRBJ2-2; TRBD1 might be the D (6 bases). With 1 base removed from V and 4 bases from J, the gap between germline ends came to 10 bases. CDR3 length: 15 residues. Germline CDR1 MGHRA, CDR2 YSYEKL. The DNA for the CDR3 is TGCGCCAGCAGCCAAGGCCCGGACAGCACCGGGGAGCTGTTTTTT. The encoded protein is CASSQGPDSTGELFF.

The chain joins TRBV7-3 to TRBJ1-1; D not resolved. The V gene's germline CDR1 is SGHTA and CDR2 FQGTGA. CDR3 length: 13 amino acids. Trimming took 2 bases from V and 3 from J, leaving 7 bases between them. The CDR3 DNA reads TGTGCCAGCAGCTTACAGGAGGACACTGAAGCTTTCTTT. Residues: CASSLQEDTEAFF.

V is TRBV5-6 and J is TRBJ2-2; D uncertain. This CDR3 spans 14 amino acids. Germline CDR1 and CDR2: SGHDT and YYEEEE. Trimming shortened V by 6 bases and J by 4 bases, and 13 bases separated the two germline ends. The CDR3 region is CASKPTPGTGELFF. Written as DNA, the CDR3 is TGTGCCAGCAAGCCGACCCCGGGCACCGGGGAGCTGTTTTTT.

This clone has only one observation. The chain joins TRBV5-4 to TRBJ2-3, with D tentatively TRBD2 (7 bases). Germline-derived CDR1 and CDR2 are SGHNT and YYREEE (reference sequence). Trimming pared 1 base from V and 3 bases from J, leaving 21 bases between. The CDR3 runs 18 residues. This CDR3 reads CASSLSLGRGFGTDTQYF. The CDR3 DNA sequence: TGTGCCAGCAGCTTGTCTTTGGGGAGGGGGTTTGGAACAGATACGCAGTATTTT.

This clone was counted only a few times. The gene calls are TRBV9 and TRBJ1-3; possible D gene TRBD1, 6 bases. Germline V gene sequence: CDR1 SGDLS, CDR2 YYNGEE. CDR3 length: 15 residues. V gave up 1 base and J gave up 6 bases, with 14 bases separating them. The CDR3 sequence: CASSVTGTNQNTIYF. For the CDR3, the DNA is TGTGCCAGCAGCGTAACCGGGACAAATCAAAACACCATATATTTT.

The rearrangement joins TRBV27 to TRBJ1-5, with no clear D. Per germline, CDR1 MNHEY and CDR2 SMNVEV (reference sequence). This CDR3 is 14 amino acids long. The V end was cut by 4 bases, the J end by 3 bases, with 10 bases between. The CDR3 spells CASSYTGVNQPQHF. The CDR3 DNA reads as TGTGCCAGCAGTTATACCGGGGTCAATCAGCCCCAGCATTTT.

This clone was recorded only once. This chain joins TRBV30 and TRBJ2-2, with TRBD1 matching over 12 bases. Germline V gives CDR1 GTSNPN, CDR2 SVGIG (reference sequence). The trim removed 5 bases at V and 7 bases at J, leaving 11 bases unmatched. The CDR3 covers 16 residues. CDR3 protein: CAWLARDRGRHGELFF. The CDR3 DNA reads TGTGCCTGGTTGGCCCGGGACAGGGGGCGTCACGGGGAGCTGTTTTTT.

This clone was detected only a few times. The rearrangement links TRBV6-6 to TRBJ1-2, with D possibly matching TRBD1 (5 bases). The CDR3 sequence is 12 residues long. CDR1 is MNHNY, CDR2 SVGAGI, per germline (reference sequence). V dropped 5 bases and J dropped 4 bases, with 8 bases sitting between them. The CDR3 spells CASSLDTYGYTF. For the CDR3, the DNA is TGTGCCAGCAGTCTGGACACCTATGGCTACACCTTC.

The chain recombines TRBV2 with TRBJ2-2; D is uncertain. Per the germline V gene, CDR1 is SNHLY and CDR2 is FYNNEI. This CDR3 contains 13 residues. Between the trimmed V and J ends, which lost 3 bases and 5 bases, there was a span of 7 bases. CDR3 coding DNA: TGTGCCAGCAGTGAGGTCAGAACCGGGGAGCTGTTTTTT. Translated, it gives CASSEVRTGELFF. The whole variable domain, filled in from reference TRBV2 and TRBJ2-2, reads EPEVTQTPSHQVTQMGQEVILRCVPISNHLYFYWYRQILGQKVEFLVSFYNNEISEKSEIFDDQFSVERPDGSNFTLKIRSTKLEDSAMYFCASSEVRTGELFFGEGSRLTVL.

The chain uses TRBV9 and TRBJ1-5; possible D gene TRBD1, 6 bases. V dropped 4 bases and J dropped 4 bases, with 9 bases sitting between them. Germline V gene lookup returns CDR1 SGDLS and CDR2 YYNGEE. There are 13 residues in the CDR3. Written as DNA, the CDR3 is TGTGCCAGCAGCCGGGGACAAAATCAGCCCCAGCATTTT. Translation: CASSRGQNQPQHF.

J is TRBJ2-3 and V is TRBV5-8; TRBD1 might be the D (5 bases). CDR3 size: 14 residues. V was shortened by 0 bases and J by 0 bases, with 5 bases between the two germline ends. Germline V lookup: CDR1 SGHTS, CDR2 YDEGEE. The CDR3 DNA reads TGTGCCAGCAGCTTGGGGACAAGCACAGATACGCAGTATTTT. This encodes CASSLGTSTDTQYF.

To note about this clone: At one boundary the junction diverges from the germline segment, which might be a read error. The chain is built from TRBV7-9 and TRBJ1-1, with 8 bases identical to TRBD1. CDR3 length: 16 residues. Germline V gene sequence: CDR1 SEHNR, CDR2 FQNEAQ (reference sequence). The DNA for the CDR3 is TGTGCCAGCAGCCTGCGACAGGGGAAAGTGAATACTGAAGCTTTCTTT. It is translated as CASSLRQGKVNTEAFF.

J is TRBJ1-2 and V is TRBV7-9; D is ambiguous. V shed 1 base and J shed 8 bases, with 14 bases lying between them. The germline CDR1 and CDR2 sequences are SEHNR and FQNEAQ (reference sequence). The CDR3 contains 14 residues. DNA of the CDR3: TGTGCCAGCAGCTTAGTTCTCCGTCTAGGAGGCTACACCTTC. This gives the protein CASSLVLRLGGYTF.

The rearrangement uses TRBV25-1 and TRBJ1-5; the D is unclear. Between the trimmed V and J ends, which lost 5 bases and 0 bases, there was a span of 8 bases. The CDR3 spans 14 residues. Germline V gene data show CDR1 as MGHDK and CDR2 as SYGVNS. CDR3 amino acids: CASSTGDSNQPQHF. CDR3 nucleotide sequence: TGTGCCAGCAGTACCGGGGATAGCAATCAGCCCCAGCATTTT. The entire variable domain, with the rest obtained from reference TRBV25-1 and TRBJ1-5, is as follows: EADIYQTPRYLVIGTGKKITLECSQTMGHDKMYWYQQDPGMELHLIHYSYGVNSTEKGDLSSESTVSRIRTEHFPLTLESARPSHTSQYLCASSTGDSNQPQHFGDGTRLSIL.

This clone appeared once. This chain uses TRBV11-3 with TRBJ2-5; 9 bases agree with TRBD1. The V gene's germline CDR1 is SGHNT and CDR2 YENEEA. The CDR3 consists of 15 residues. The ends lost 5 bases at V and 5 bases at J; junction bases unmatched: 9. The DNA of the CDR3 is TGTGCCAGCAGCGGATGGACAGGGGACTCGGAGACCCAGTACTTC. Its protein product is CASSGWTGDSETQYF. The full variable domain, completed using reference TRBV11-3 and TRBJ2-5, is EAGVVQSPRYKIIEKKQPVAFWCNPISGHNTLYWYLQNLGQGPELLIRYENEEAVDDSQLPKDRFSAERLKGVDSTLKIQPAELGDSAVYLCASSGWTGDSETQYFGPGTRLLVL.

J is TRBJ1-5 and V is TRBV6-5; D possibly corresponds to TRBD1 (5 bases). The CDR3 runs to 14 residues. CDR1 MNHEY and CDR2 SVGAGI come from the germline V gene. V lost 2 bases and J lost 0, with 5 bases in between. The CDR3 nucleotides read TGTGCCAGCAGTTACGACAGTAGCAATCAGCCCCAGCATTTT. This sequence encodes CASSYDSSNQPQHF.

This chain uses TRBV28 with TRBJ1-1; 8 bases are shared with TRBD1. Germline V gives CDR1 MDHEN, CDR2 SYDVKM. With V trimmed by 3 bases and J by 10 bases, 4 bases remained unmatched. This CDR3 region has 12 residues. The CDR3 region is CASSFRTGRAFF. CDR3 DNA sequence: TGTGCCAGCAGTTTCAGGACAGGGAGAGCTTTCTTT.

The rearrangement joins TRBV5-4 to TRBJ2-7; D unclear. The V gene lost 4 bases and the J gene lost 3 bases, with 11 bases spanning the gap. The CDR3 has 13 residues. Per germline, CDR1 SGHNT and CDR2 YYREEE (reference sequence). The CDR3 nucleotides are TGTGCCAGCAGCCCGCCTGGGCGCTACGAGCAGTACTTC. Protein: CASSPPGRYEQYF.

The V gene is TRBV9, the J gene TRBJ2-3; 9 bases line up with TRBD2. The CDR3 loop spans 16 amino acids. The V gene end was trimmed by 0 bases and the J gene end by 0 bases; junction bases not matched to a gene: 2. The germline V gene has CDR1 SGDLS and CDR2 YYNGEE. This CDR3 is CASSVGTSVSTDTQYF. CDR3 nucleotide sequence: TGTGCCAGCAGCGTAGGGACTAGCGTAAGCACAGATACGCAGTATTTT.

This rearrangement joins TRBV7-2 to TRBJ2-7; weak D call: TRBD1 (6 bases). The germline gives CDR1 SGHTA, CDR2 FQGNSA. The CDR3 sequence is 14 residues long. V was clipped by 5 bases and J by 0 bases, with 11 bases between them. The CDR3 reads CASSRWTASYEQYF. CDR3 nucleotide sequence: TGTGCCAGCAGCCGCTGGACAGCCTCCTACGAGCAGTACTTC.

This clone was seen more than once but under ten times. The chain links TRBV19 to TRBJ1-1; 7 bases agree with TRBD1. The germline CDR1 and CDR2 sequences are LNHDA and SQIVND (reference sequence). After removal of 3 bases from V and 3 bases from J, the junction contained 1 base not matched to a gene. CDR3 size: 13 residues. The CDR3 spells CASSIQGDTEAFF. In DNA, the CDR3 is TGTGCCAGTAGTATTCAGGGGGACACTGAAGCTTTCTTT.

This chain joins TRBV2 and TRBJ2-7; 8 nucleotides align to TRBD1. The V and J ends lost 6 bases and 0 bases, in that order; junction bases with no gene match: 4. The CDR3 sequence is 14 residues long. Germline lookup yields CDR1 SNHLY and CDR2 FYNNEI. In DNA, the CDR3 is TGTGCCAGCAGCGACAGGGGCCCCTCCTACGAGCAGTACTTC. This translates into CASSDRGPSYEQYF.

The gene calls are TRBV10-2 and TRBJ1-5; TRBD1 might be the D (6 bases). Per germline, CDR1 WSHSY and CDR2 SAAADI. V was clipped by 7 bases and J by 1 base, with 8 bases between them. The CDR3 runs 13 residues. CDR3 bases: TGCGCCAGCAAGGGGGGGAGCAATCAGCCCCAGCATTTT. Its protein is CASKGGSNQPQHF.

This rearrangement joins TRBV5-1 to TRBJ1-3; D uncertain. This CDR3 spans 15 amino acids. CDR1 and CDR2 (germline): SGHRS, YFSETQ. Trimming shortened V by 0 bases and J by 0 bases, and 7 bases separated the two germline ends. CDR3 protein: CASSLGAGSGNTIYF. The CDR3, as DNA: TGCGCCAGCAGCTTGGGGGCAGGCTCTGGAAACACCATATATTTT.

This sequence joins TRBV28 and TRBJ2-2, with D possibly matching TRBD2 (5 bases). The germline CDR1 and CDR2 sequences are MDHEN and SYDVKM. The CDR3 runs 15 residues. With 4 bases removed from V and 0 bases from J, the gap between germline ends came to 9 bases. CDR3 protein: CASSSAAANTGELFF. The DNA of the CDR3 is TGTGCCAGCAGTTCAGCAGCGGCGAACACCGGGGAGCTGTTTTTT.

V gene TRBV19 combines with J gene TRBJ2-2; 14 bases agree with TRBD2. CDR3 length: 15 amino acids. Germline V gene sequence: CDR1 LNHDA, CDR2 SQIVND (reference sequence). Losses at the gene ends were 10 bases for V and 6 bases for J; bases not matched to a gene: 7. Here the CDR3 DNA reads TGTGCCACCCGCCCGGGACTAGCGGGAGCCGGGGAGCTGTTTTTT. Its translation is CATRPGLAGAGELFF.

In this sample, this clone turned up a few times. The chain joins TRBV18 to TRBJ2-1; 8 bases agree with TRBD1. The CDR3 covers 18 residues. Germline CDR1 KGHSH, CDR2 LQKENI. V lost 9 bases and J lost 2; bases outside the gene matches: 18. CDR3 sequence: CASSWTGQGTFTYNEQFF. The CDR3, as DNA: TGTGCCAGTTCCTGGACAGGACAGGGTACATTCACCTACAATGAGCAGTTCTTC.

The chain carries TRBV7-5 and TRBJ2-3; the D call in the table, TRBD2, was not verified against the DNA. TRBV7-5 is a pseudogene locus. This CDR3 contains 16 residues. The CDR3 DNA reads as TGTGCCAGAAGCTCAAAAAAAAGCGGCAGCACAGATACGCAGTATTTT. Its translation: CARSSKKSGSTDTQYF.

The J gene is TRBJ2-3, the V gene TRBV5-1, with D unclear. V was clipped by 0 bases and J by 5 bases, with 10 bases between them. Germline-derived CDR1 and CDR2 are SGHRS and YFSETQ. This CDR3 has 14 residues. Written as DNA, the CDR3 is TGCGCCAGCAGCTTGGCTACGCATATAGATACGCAGTATTTT. It translates to CASSLATHIDTQYF.

The V call is TRBV5-8, the J call TRBJ2-1; 7 nucleotides align to TRBD1. There are 12 residues in the CDR3. Germline CDR1 is SGHTS and CDR2 is YDEGEE. V shed 2 bases, J shed 14 bases, and the junction held 7 bases outside the gene matches. The CDR3 DNA reads TGTGCCAGCAGCTTCAGAGACAGGGTGAAGTTCTTC. Translated: CASSFRDRVKFF.

This clone was counted only a few times. The rearrangement uses TRBV6-9 and TRBJ2-2; the match to TRBD2 covers 10 bases. Germline CDR1 and CDR2: MNHGY and SVAAGI. J was trimmed by 4 bases and V by 7 bases; bases with no gene match: 6. The CDR3 loop spans 15 amino acids. DNA of the CDR3: TGTGCCAGCACCAGCGGGGGGGCCCTCACCGGGGAGCTGTTTTTT. Translating it yields CASTSGGALTGELFF.

This clone was counted only a few times. The chain employs TRBV7-2 and TRBJ2-3, with TRBD2 matching over 11 bases. The CDR3 has 18 residues. The junction had 11 bases not matched to a gene; V was cut back by 5 bases and J by 1 base. The V gene's germline CDR1 is SGHTA and CDR2 FQGNSA. CDR3 loop: CASSRALAGGPGTDTQYF. The DNA for the CDR3 is TGTGCCAGCAGCCGCGCTCTAGCGGGAGGCCCTGGCACAGATACGCAGTATTTT.